This TCR beta chain is from a study of chemoradiotherapy in HPV16-positive cancers (dated 2022 in TCRdb). Study-level background: Candidate HPV-specific T-cell clones and common TCR motifs were defined through functional T-cell assays on cells from two HPV16-positive patients. Whether T-cell immunity against the HPV oncoproteins E6 and E7 changes during chemoradiotherapy and whether survival is affected by this immunity were examined in the study. Next, the candidate HPV-specific TCRs and motifs were followed in TCR repertoires from roughly 90 patients with HPV-related cancers.

The library was made by the immunoSEQ multiplex PCR assay. Drawn from immuneACCESS, this table holds only the in-frame rearrangements with V and J called that TCRdb kept. Clones are partly lost; checked studies trace under half to an unresolved V gene and leave the rest unexplained. Recorded for this sample are roughly 420 clones; about 77% of them occurred a single time. The ten largest account for roughly 12% of the sample. The germline V gene sets CDR1 to MGHRA and CDR2 to YSYEKL. From cysteine to phenylalanine, the CDR3 is 15 amino acids long. Kept here is only the CDR3 DNA, which spans 45 bases and is read in frame from base 1. Cut back by 1 base and 0 bases, the V and J ends lie 7 bases apart. With regard to this clone: This receptor's antigen is unknown. Base qualities are not at hand, and no much larger clone is one base apart.

General findings and caveats noted by the study authors: In HPV16-positive patients, expansion of HPV-responsive T cells during chemoradiotherapy was found to be associated with improved recurrence-free survival. Only a couple of HPV16-positive patients were used to derive the functional definition of HPV-specific T cells, and the survival association was reported for HPV16-positive patients. Expansion of candidate HPV-specific clones and E7-related TCR motifs was observed in the tumor microenvironment during treatment, whereas no such expansion was observed for non-HPV-specific T cells.

Because repertoires were sampled repeatedly during chemoradiotherapy, clonal expansion in the tumor microenvironment could be followed. The receptor comes from a human donor with HPV-associated anogenital cancer. The V gene is TRBV4-1 and the J gene is TRBJ1-3, with no D gene named confidently. Sequencing used tumor tissue, obtained from a patient who underwent chemoradiotherapy. Read as DNA, the sequence is TGCGCCAGCAGCCAAGTTCTAAGCTCTGGAAACACCATATATTTT. Its translation is CASSQVLSSGNTIYF.